This T cell receptor (beta chain) comes out of a study of vaccination and CD4 T cells after COVID-19. Sequence data for DNA of cultured CD4+ T cells were generated by the Oncomine TCR Beta short-read assay. MiXCR was run by TCRdb on the PCR reads, yielding one entry per CDR3 protein. The data contain about 15,000 distinct CDR3 sequences, about four fifths of them singletons. Stated treatment: approximately nine-day PBMC culture with coronavirus spike peptide pools or control peptides (ViraFEST assay). Concerning this clonotype itself: The target antigen is unknown.

The CDR3 runs to 16 residues. Germline V gives CDR1 LNHDA, CDR2 SQIVND (reference sequence). Trimming shortened V by 4 bases and J by 4 bases, and 17 bases separated the two germline ends. The source of this sequence is a human donor who received a COVID-19 vaccine. The chain employs TRBV19 and TRBJ1-5, with D possibly being TRBD1 (6 bases). Sequences were derived from CD4+ T cells from blood, cultured in vitro, sampled after SARS-CoV-2 vaccination. CDR3 protein: CASSKTRDTYNQPQHF. In DNA, the CDR3 is TGTGCCAGTAGTAAAACCCGGGACACCTATAATCAGCCCCAGCATTTT.